Below, 10 T cell receptor beta chains from the same sample are listed, as sequenced in a study of blood T cell repertoires in COVID-19. This table comes from immunoSEQ multiplex PCR, and its TCRdb copy is limited to in-frame clones, with some not included. The table has tens of thousands of clones, over 75% seen once. Sequencing used peripheral blood. Receptor source: a man aged 65 to 85 with acute or convalescent COVID-19.

This chain connects TRBV15 to TRBJ1-3; TRBD1 agrees at 8 bases. The CDR3 extends over 18 amino acids. J gave up 0 bases and V 0 bases, and 7 bases lay outside the gene matches. The germline gives CDR1 LNHNV, CDR2 YYDKDF (reference sequence). The CDR3 DNA reads TGTGCCACCAGCAGAGATGGGGCAGGGGGCTACTCTGGAAACACCATATATTTT. This codes for CATSRDGAGGYSGNTIYF.

Note on this clone: The junction departs from the called germline gene at one end, perhaps through a read error. CDR3 sequence reads: CASNLQGQGPYNEQFF. In DNA, the CDR3 is TGTGCCAGCAACTTACAAGGACAGGGGCCTTACAATGAGCAGTTCTTC. The V gene is TRBV11-2, the J gene TRBJ2-1, with TRBD1 identical over 9 bases. The CDR3 sequence is 16 residues long. Germline V lookup: CDR1 SGHAT, CDR2 FQNNGV.

The chain joins TRBV18 to TRBJ1-5; a weak D match, TRBD1 (6 bases). This CDR3 has 18 residues. V lost 3 bases and J lost 2, with 20 bases in between. CDR1 is KGHSH, CDR2 LQKENI, per germline. CDR3 loop: CASSPPNRALDGNQPQHF. The CDR3 nucleotides read TGTGCCAGCTCACCCCCCAACAGGGCCTTGGATGGCAATCAGCCCCAGCATTTT. The complete variable domain, with remaining parts taken from reference TRBV18 and TRBJ1-5, reads NAGVMQNPRHLVRRRGQEARLRCSPMKGHSHVYWYRQLPEEGLKFMVYLQKENIIDESGMPKERFSAEFPKEGPSILRIQQVVRGDSAAYFCASSPPNRALDGNQPQHFGDGTRLSIL.

This clone was observed once. This rearrangement joins TRBV7-8 to TRBJ2-5, with 7 bases that match TRBD1. Germline V gives CDR1 SGHVS, CDR2 FQNEAQ. This CDR3 has 15 amino acids. J lost 4 bases, V lost 8 bases, and 13 bases had no gene match. CDR3 in amino acids: CASQPAGAGGETQYF. DNA for the CDR3: TGTGCCAGCCAACCCGCCGGGGCAGGGGGAGAGACCCAGTACTTC.

This rearrangement joins TRBV15 to TRBJ1-5; no definite D call. Per the germline V gene, CDR1 is LNHNV and CDR2 is YYDKDF (reference sequence). V dropped 1 base and J dropped 5 bases, with 3 bases sitting between them. The CDR3 contains 12 residues. CDR3 DNA: TGTGCCACCAGCAGAGTAGATCAGCCCCAGCATTTT. Its protein is CATSRVDQPQHF.

The chain carries TRBV4-1 and TRBJ2-4, with D perhaps matching TRBD2 (7 bases). This CDR3 has 18 amino acids. The V end lost 0 bases, the J end lost 1 base, and 16 bases lay between the germline ends. Germline CDR1 MGHRA, CDR2 YSYEKL. CDR3 protein: CASSQEGRGAAAKNIQYF. The CDR3 DNA reads as TGCGCCAGCAGCCAAGAAGGACGGGGGGCCGCGGCCAAAAACATTCAGTACTTC.

The V call is TRBV7-9, the J call TRBJ1-4, with a possible D match to TRBD1 (5 bases). Trimming removed 4 bases from V and 4 bases from J, with 13 bases in between. The CDR3 has 15 amino acids. Germline V gives CDR1 SEHNR, CDR2 FQNEAQ (reference sequence). The DNA for the CDR3 is TGTGCCAGCAGCTCCGTCGACAGCGATAATGAAAAACTGTTTTTT. This translates into CASSSVDSDNEKLFF.

V usage is TRBV6-1 and J usage is TRBJ1-2, with 7 bases lining up with TRBD1. Germline values: CDR1 MNHNS, CDR2 SASEGT. This CDR3 comprises 15 residues. V dropped 2 bases and J dropped 2; count of bases not matched to a gene: 5. CDR3 protein: CASSELGGQNYGYTF. CDR3 DNA sequence: TGTGCCAGCAGTGAATTGGGGGGACAGAACTATGGCTACACCTTC.

The chain couples TRBV6-5 to TRBJ1-1; 7 nucleotides line up with TRBD1. Germline CDR1 reads MNHEY; CDR2 reads SVGAGI. The CDR3 consists of 15 residues. The V segment lost 5 bases and the J segment 5 bases; nucleotides outside the gene matches: 11. CDR3 in DNA: TGTGCCAGCAGTAGTAGACAGGGATGGGGGACTGAAGCTTTCTTT. Its protein product is CASSSRQGWGTEAFF.

V usage is TRBV2 and J usage is TRBJ2-3; D remains unclear. The CDR3 runs 12 residues. The germline gives CDR1 SNHLY, CDR2 FYNNEI. With 4 bases removed from V and 6 bases from J, the gap between germline ends came to 8 bases. The DNA for the CDR3 is TGTGCCAGCAGTGTCTCACGGGATACGCAGTATTTT. Its protein is CASSVSRDTQYF.